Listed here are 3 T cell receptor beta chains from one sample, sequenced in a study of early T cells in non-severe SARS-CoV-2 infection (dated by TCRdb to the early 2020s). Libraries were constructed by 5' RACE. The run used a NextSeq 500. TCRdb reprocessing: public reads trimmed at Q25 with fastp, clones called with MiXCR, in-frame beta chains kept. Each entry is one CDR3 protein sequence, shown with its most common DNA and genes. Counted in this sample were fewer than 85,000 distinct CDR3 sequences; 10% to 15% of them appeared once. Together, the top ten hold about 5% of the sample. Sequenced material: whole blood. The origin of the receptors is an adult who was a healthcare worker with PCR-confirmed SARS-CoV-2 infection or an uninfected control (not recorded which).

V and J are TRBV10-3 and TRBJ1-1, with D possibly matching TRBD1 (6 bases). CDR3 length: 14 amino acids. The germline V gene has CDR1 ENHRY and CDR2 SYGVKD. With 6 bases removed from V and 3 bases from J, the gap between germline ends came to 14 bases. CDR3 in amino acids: CAIRRGIEYTEAFF. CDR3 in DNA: TGTGCCATCAGGAGGGGGATAGAGTACACTGAAGCTTTCTTT.

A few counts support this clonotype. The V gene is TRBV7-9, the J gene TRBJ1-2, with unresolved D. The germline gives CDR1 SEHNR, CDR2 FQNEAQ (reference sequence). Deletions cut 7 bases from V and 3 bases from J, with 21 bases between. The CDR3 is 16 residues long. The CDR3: CASIPKGRRGDYGYTF. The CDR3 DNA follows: TGTGCCAGCATCCCTAAAGGGCGCCGCGGGGACTATGGCTACACCTTC.

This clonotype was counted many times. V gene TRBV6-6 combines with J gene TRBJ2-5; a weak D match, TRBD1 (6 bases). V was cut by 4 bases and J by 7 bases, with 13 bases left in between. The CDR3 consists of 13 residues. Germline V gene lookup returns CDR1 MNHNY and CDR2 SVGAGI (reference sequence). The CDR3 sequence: CASSSQAGVTQYF. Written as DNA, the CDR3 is TGTGCCAGCAGTTCCCAGGCAGGGGTGACCCAGTACTTC.